The 10 T cell receptor beta chains listed next were all sequenced from one sample in a study of cytomegalovirus exposure and HLA in healthy donors. The PCR employed 60 Vbeta primers together with 13 Jbeta primers. Produced via immunoSEQ multiplex PCR; TCRdb's table is partial and in-frame only. The sample has approximately 160,000 clones; over 75% are singletons. The sequenced material came from PBMCs. These receptors came from a woman aged 30 to 39 in good health and CMV-seronegative.

This sequence joins TRBV6-1 and TRBJ1-1; no reliable D call. Germline V gene sequence: CDR1 MNHNS, CDR2 SASEGT. V shed 4 bases and J shed 2 bases, with 14 bases lying between them. This CDR3 is 15 amino acids long. As DNA, the CDR3 is TGTGCCAGCAGTGTTATTCTTACAGAAAACACTGAAGCTTTCTTT. Its translation is CASSVILTENTEAFF.

V is TRBV7-3 and J is TRBJ1-3; D is possibly TRBD1 (5 bases). This CDR3 spans 14 amino acids. The V and J ends lost 5 bases and 0 bases respectively, with 8 bases between them. Germline CDR1 and CDR2: SGHTA and FQGTGA. The CDR3 loop reads CASSLDNSGNTIYF. The CDR3 DNA reads TGTGCCAGCAGCCTGGACAACTCTGGAAACACCATATATTTT.

There are a few counts of this clone. The gene calls are TRBV2 and TRBJ2-5; maybe TRBD1 (5 bases). V lost 7 bases and J lost 2, with 23 bases in between. The CDR3 sequence is 17 residues long. Germline V gene sequence: CDR1 SNHLY, CDR2 FYNNEI. The chain's CDR3 is CASTIRVPTVLQETQYF. In DNA, the CDR3 is TGTGCCAGCACTATCAGGGTACCAACTGTTCTACAAGAGACCCAGTACTTC. Full variable domain (outside the CDR3, taken from reference TRBV2 and TRBJ2-5): EPEVTQTPSHQVTQMGQEVILRCVPISNHLYFYWYRQILGQKVEFLVSFYNNEISEKSEIFDDQFSVERPDGSNFTLKIRSTKLEDSAMYFCASTIRVPTVLQETQYFGPGTRLLVL.

In its sample, this clone was seen once. CDR3 region: CASSPRQYNQPQHF. CDR3 coding DNA: TGTGCCAGCAGCCCCAGACAGTATAATCAGCCCCAGCATTTT. The V and J genes are TRBV6-6 and TRBJ1-5; perhaps TRBD1 as D (5 bases). The germline V and J ends were trimmed by 6 bases and 4 bases, with 13 bases remaining between them. CDR1 is MNHNY and CDR2 is SVGAGI in the germline V gene (reference sequence). This CDR3 has 14 residues.

The sample holds a few counts of this clone. V and J are TRBV2 and TRBJ2-7, with 11 bases fitting TRBD2. J gave up 3 bases and V 8 bases, and 18 bases lay outside the gene matches. CDR1 is SNHLY, CDR2 FYNNEI, per germline. This CDR3 has 18 residues. The CDR3 nucleotides read TGTGCCAGCCGATCCCGAGGGCTAGCGGGAGGTGGGTTCTACGAGCAGTACTTC. This sequence encodes CASRSRGLAGGGFYEQYF.

This clone was seen once. The gene calls are TRBV7-6 and TRBJ2-7, with D tentatively TRBD2 (6 bases). CDR3 size: 16 residues. Per the germline V gene, CDR1 is SGHVS and CDR2 is FNYEAQ. V was clipped by 5 bases and J by 7 bases, with 24 bases between them. This CDR3 is CASSPSLRLVGTEQYF. In DNA form, the CDR3 reads TGTGCCAGCAGCCCATCTCTCCGACTAGTAGGGACGGAGCAGTACTTC.

The J gene is TRBJ1-1, the V gene TRBV6-4; TRBD1 matches 7 bases. Germline V CDR1 and CDR2: MRHNA, SNTAGT. V trimming: 2 bases; J trimming: 4 bases; junction bases outside the gene matches: 7. This CDR3 has 15 amino acids. CDR3 in DNA: TGTGCCAGCAGTGACCCAACAGGGGCGGGCACTGAAGCTTTCTTT. Protein sequence: CASSDPTGAGTEAFF.

The V gene is TRBV5-1, the J gene TRBJ2-5; 10 bases line up with TRBD2. Matching the DNA end better, TRBJ2-7 makes the J call doubtful. The CDR3 sequence is 14 residues long. Germline CDR1 reads SGHRS; CDR2 reads YFSETQ. In nucleotides, the CDR3 is TGCGCCAGCGGGACTAGCGCGTTCTCCTACGAGCAGTACTTC. As protein: CASGTSAFSYEQYF.

As regards this clone: The same CDR3 arises from other DNA sequences in this sample as well. The gene calls are TRBV29-1 and TRBJ2-1; 10 positions agree with TRBD2. This CDR3 is 17 amino acids long. In germline, CDR1 is SQVTM, CDR2 ANQGSEA. The trim removed 4 bases at V and 9 bases at J, leaving 18 bases unmatched. This CDR3 is CSVARGPLTSGQGEQFF. The CDR3 nucleotides read TGCAGCGTTGCCCGAGGTCCCCTGACTAGCGGGCAAGGTGAGCAGTTCTTC.

This clone has just one count. The V and J genes are TRBV11-2 and TRBJ1-1; no firm D call. Trimming shortened V by 0 bases and J by 4 bases, and 9 bases separated the two germline ends. Germline V CDR1 and CDR2: SGHAT, FQNNGV. The CDR3 loop spans 14 amino acids. For the CDR3, the DNA is TGTGCCAGCAGCTTAGATCCCGGTTTCACTGAAGCTTTCTTT. It specifies CASSLDPGFTEAFF.